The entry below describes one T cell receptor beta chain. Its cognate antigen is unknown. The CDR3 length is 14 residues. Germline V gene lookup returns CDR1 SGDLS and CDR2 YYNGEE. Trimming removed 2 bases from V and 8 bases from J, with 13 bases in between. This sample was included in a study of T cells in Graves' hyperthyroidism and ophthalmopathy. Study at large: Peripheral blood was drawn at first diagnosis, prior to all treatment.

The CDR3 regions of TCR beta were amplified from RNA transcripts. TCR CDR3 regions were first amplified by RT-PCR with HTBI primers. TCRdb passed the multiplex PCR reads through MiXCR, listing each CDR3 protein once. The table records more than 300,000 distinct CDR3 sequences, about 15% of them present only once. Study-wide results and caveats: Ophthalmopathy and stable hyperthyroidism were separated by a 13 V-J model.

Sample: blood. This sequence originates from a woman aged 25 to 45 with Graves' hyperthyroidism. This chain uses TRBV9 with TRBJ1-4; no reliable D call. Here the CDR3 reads CASSVSDSAEKLFF. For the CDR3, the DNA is TGTGCCAGCAGCGTTTCCGATAGCGCGGAAAAACTGTTTTTT.